These T cell receptor beta chains were read from a single sample in a study of beta chain features in type 1 diabetes. This table comes from immunoSEQ multiplex PCR, and its TCRdb copy is limited to in-frame clones, with some not included. This repertoire shows tens of thousands of clones, roughly 31% found once; its top ten account for 0.45% to 0.55%. The sample comprised stem cell memory CD4+ T cells from blood. These receptors originate from a young woman in good health. Each CDR3 is given with its conserved first and last residue. The D gene is left open where the match is weak. Expanded clones get a size class; other rows say once, few or many, or leave the size out.

TRBV9	few	TRBD1	TRBJ2-1	TGTGCCAGCAGCGTAGATTCGTTACAGGGGAATGAGCAGTTCTTC	CASSVDSLQGNEQFF
TRBV11-2	-	TRBD1	TRBJ1-5	TGTGCCAGCAGCTTAGATTCAGGGGGGCATCAGCCCCAGCATTTT	CASSLDSGGHQPQHF
TRBV23-1	few	-	TRBJ1-5	TGCGCCAGCAGTCACGAGGTTTGGCGGCAGGGGAAGGATCAGCCCCAGCATTTT	CASSHEVWRQGKDQPQHF
TRBV6-5	-	TRBD1	TRBJ2-7	TGTGCCAGCAATCGGGACAGGGTGAGGGAGCAGTACTTC	CASNRDRVREQYF
TRBV6-1	-	-	TRBJ2-3	TGTGCCAGCAGCCCGATACTGAATACAGATACGCAGTATTTT	CASSPILNTDTQYF
TRBV29-1	-	TRBD1	TRBJ2-7	TGCAGCGTCTCAGGGGGCGAGGTTTACGAGCAGTACTTC	CSVSGGEVYEQYF
TRBV30	many	TRBD1	TRBJ1-2	TGTGCCTGGAGTACTCCCGGGACAGGGGGACGTGGCTACACCTTC	CAWSTPGTGGRGYTF
TRBV7-2	-	TRBD2	TRBJ2-7	TGTGCCAGCAGCTTAAGACTAGCGGGGGTGAACGAGCAGTACTTC	CASSLRLAGVNEQYF
TRBV7-2	few	TRBD1	TRBJ2-5	TGTGCCAGCAGCTTTATGGGACAGGTGGGAGAGACCCAGTACTTC	CASSFMGQVGETQYF
TRBV14	few	-	TRBJ1-1	TGTGCCAGCAGCCAAGGCAGGGTCATGAACACTGAAGCTTTCTTT	CASSQGRVMNTEAFF
TRBV7-2	few	-	TRBJ2-5	TGTGCCAGCAGCCCCGACTATACCGAGACCCAGTACTTC	CASSPDYTETQYF
TRBV7-2	many	-	TRBJ2-1	TGTGCCAGCAGCCTAACAGGACAGTACAATGAGCAGTTCTTC	CASSLTGQYNEQFF
TRBV7-9	-	TRBD2	TRBJ2-1	TGTGCCAGCAGCCATAGCGGGAGAGATAGTGAGCAGTTCTTC	CASSHSGRDSEQFF
TRBV4-3	few	TRBD1	TRBJ1-4	TGCGCCAGCAGCCAAGAGGCGGTGAGACAGGGTCATGAAAAACTGTTTTTT	CASSQEAVRQGHEKLFF
TRBV2	-	-	TRBJ2-2	TGTGCCAGCAGAGACGGGCTAAGGGGAACCGGGGAGCTGTTTTTT	CASRDGLRGTGELFF
TRBV5-1	-	TRBD2	TRBJ2-1	TGCGCCAGCAACACCGGGGGGACGAGCTCCTACAATGAGCAGTTCTTC	CASNTGGTSSYNEQFF
TRBV19	-	-	TRBJ1-5	TGTGCCAGTAGTATATGGCAGGATAGCAATCAGCCCCAGCATTTT	CASSIWQDSNQPQHF
TRBV11-2	-	TRBD2	TRBJ2-5	TGTGCCAGCAGCTCGCCCTTGGTGGGAGCGGGGGGGCGAGAGACCCAGTACTTC	CASSSPLVGAGGRETQYF
TRBV23-1	many	-	TRBJ2-7	TGCGCCAGCAGTCAATCAGAAGGGGCTCAAGGCGAGCAGTACTTC	CASSQSEGAQGEQYF
TRBV2	-	-	TRBJ2-7	TGTGCCAGCAGCTCTACTAGGAACGAGCAGTACTTC	CASSSTRNEQYF
TRBV7-2	-	-	TRBJ2-5	TGTGCCAGCAGCCCGTACGGCAGGAATAACCAAGAGACCCAGTACTTC	CASSPYGRNNQETQYF
TRBV11-2	-	-	TRBJ2-2	TGTGCCAGCAGCACACAGGGAGTCGGCGGGGAGCTGTTTTTT	CASSTQGVGGELFF
TRBV7-2	-	TRBD1	TRBJ1-4	TGTGCCAGCAGCCCCTCGACAGGGCTGAATGAAAAACTGTTTTTT	CASSPSTGLNEKLFF
TRBV7-9	-	TRBD1	TRBJ1-1	TGTGCCAGCACCCACAGGGGGCAGGCCACTGAAGCTTTCTTT	CASTHRGQATEAFF
TRBV6-6	-	TRBD1	TRBJ1-1	TGTGCCAGCCGCGGACAGGCCGAAGCTTTCTTT	CASRGQAEAFF
TRBV5-1	-	TRBD1	TRBJ2-1	TGCGCCAGTCAAACACAGGGGGGCTCCTACAATGAGCAGTTCTTC	CASQTQGGSYNEQFF
TRBV18	few	-	TRBJ2-5	TGTGCCAGCTCACCACGGCAGGGGAACCAAGAGACCCAGTACTTC	CASSPRQGNQETQYF
TRBV6-5	-	TRBD1	TRBJ2-5	TGTGCCAGCAGTGGACAGGGTTACGAGACCCAGTACTTC	CASSGQGYETQYF
TRBV29-1	-	-	TRBJ2-3	TGCAGCGTTCCCGCAGATACGCAGTATTTT	CSVPADTQYF